This T cell receptor beta chain was captured by sequencing in a study of T cell responses to AZD1222 COVID-19 vaccine. The length of the CDR3 is 17 residues. V shed 0 bases and J shed 4 bases, with 16 bases lying between them. The germline CDR1 and CDR2 sequences are LGHNT and FRNRAP. A word on this clone: Its antigen is not known.

Here immunoSEQ multiplex PCR was the method, and the copy in TCRdb shows in-frame clones only, minus some. The table has roughly 160,000 clones, around nine tenths seen once. Study conclusions and caveats: The donor cohort was predominantly white British with a female majority, and clonal diversity may have been underestimated.

J is TRBJ1-3 and V is TRBV12-5, with D uncertain. The source of this sequence is an adult in good health. The sequencing here drew on peripheral blood, taken on day 0 of AZD1222 vaccination. The CDR3 spells CASGLVRQAPRGNTIYF. CDR3 nucleotide sequence: TGTGCTAGTGGTTTGGTACGCCAGGCCCCTCGAGGAAACACCATATATTTT.